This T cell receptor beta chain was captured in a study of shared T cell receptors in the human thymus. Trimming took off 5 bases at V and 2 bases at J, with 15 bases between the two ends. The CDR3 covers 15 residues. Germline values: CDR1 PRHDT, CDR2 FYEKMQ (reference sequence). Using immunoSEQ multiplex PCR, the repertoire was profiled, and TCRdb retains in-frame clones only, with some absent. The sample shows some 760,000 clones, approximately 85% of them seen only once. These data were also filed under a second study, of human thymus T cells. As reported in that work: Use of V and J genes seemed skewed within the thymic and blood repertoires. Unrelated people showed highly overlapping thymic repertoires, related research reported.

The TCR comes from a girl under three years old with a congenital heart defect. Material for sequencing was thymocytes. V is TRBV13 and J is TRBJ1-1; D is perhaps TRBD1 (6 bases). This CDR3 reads CASSPIPGANTEAFF. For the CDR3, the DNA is TGTGCCAGCAGCCCCATCCCAGGGGCTAACACTGAAGCTTTCTTT. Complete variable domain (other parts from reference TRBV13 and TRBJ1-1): AAGVIQSPRHLIKEKRETATLKCYPIPRHDTVYWYQQGPGQDPQFLISFYEKMQSDKGSIPDRFSAQQFSDYHSELNMSSLELGDSALYFCASSPIPGANTEAFFGQGTRLTVV.